The source of this T cell receptor (beta chain) is a study of blood T cell repertoires in COVID-19. Looking at the study overall: COVID-19 samples, acute and convalescent, were from the United States, Italy and Spain. From T cells, B-cell-depleted T cells, or PBMCs came the material, which was cDNA or gDNA.

This clone has only one observation. Sequenced by immunoSEQ multiplex PCR; TCRdb stores in-frame clones only, minus some. This sample carries around 310,000 clones, nearly 90% of them seen once, and the ten largest clones take roughly 1%. Germline CDR1 and CDR2: LGHDT and YNNKEL (reference sequence). CDR3 length: 12 amino acids. The V end was cut by 4 bases, the J end by 6 bases, with 6 bases between. During active infection, Seattle patients enrolled and were then monitored through disease. V gene TRBV3-1 (or the pseudogene TRBV3-2) combines with J gene TRBJ2-2; no definite D call. This receptor was identified in a woman between 40 and 50 years old with COVID-19, enrolled during active disease. Sequencing was carried out using peripheral blood. The CDR3 spells CASSPESGELFF. CDR3 coding DNA: TGTGCCAGCAGCCCCGAGTCCGGGGAGCTGTTTTTT.